The text below deals with one T cell receptor (beta chain). The sample comes from a study of blood T cell repertoires in COVID-19. For the study at large: Both acute and convalescent COVID-19 samples were obtained from the United States, Italy and Spain. T cells, B-cell-depleted T cells, or PBMCs provided the cDNA or gDNA that served as material.

The protocol was immunoSEQ multiplex PCR, while the TCRdb copy is restricted to in-frame clones and leaves out a portion. Among roughly 30,000 clones, roughly 87% were seen once, and the ten largest hold about 25%. Germline CDR1 reads MNHNS; CDR2 reads SASEGT. This CDR3 has 14 amino acids. V was trimmed by 1 base and J by 4 bases, leaving 11 bases between them. The clonotype comes from a human donor in a cohort sampled during active COVID-19. Material: peripheral blood. The chain recombines TRBV6-1 with TRBJ2-7; D is possibly TRBD2 (5 bases). The DNA of the CDR3 is TGTGCCAGCAGTGAAGGGCGGGCATGGTACGAGCAGTACTTC. This codes for CASSEGRAWYEQYF.